Shown below are 3 T cell receptor beta chains from a single sample sequenced in a study of radiation and T cells in renal cell carcinoma. Here immunoSEQ multiplex PCR was the method, and the copy in TCRdb shows in-frame clones only, minus some. The table has approximately 110,000 clones, roughly 85% seen once; the top ten hold approximately 3%. Stated time point: baseline pretreatment blood. Noted treatment: 15 Gy SBRT to primary tumor, nephrectomy 4 weeks later. The sequences come from blood, collected from a patient whose treatment included radiotherapy and nephrectomy. These TCRs come from a woman aged 55-69 years with renal cell carcinoma.

As DNA, the CDR3 is TGTGCCAGCAGCTTCGGACAGGGTACAGAGACCCAGTACTTC. It translates to CASSFGQGTETQYF. This chain joins TRBV5-6 and TRBJ2-5, with 8 bases fitting TRBD1. Germline V gene data show CDR1 as SGHDT and CDR2 as YYEEEE. V lost 2 bases and J lost 4; bases outside the gene matches: 4. The CDR3 sequence is 14 residues long.

V gene TRBV4-1 combines with J gene TRBJ2-7, with TRBD2 matching 10 bases. Looked up from germline, CDR1 is MGHRA and CDR2 is YSYEKL. The CDR3 totals 15 residues. V shed 4 bases and J 2 bases; nucleotides not matched to a gene: 5. CDR3 nucleotides: TGCGCCAGCAGCCGCACCGGGACTAGCGCCTACGAGCAGTACTTC. Protein sequence: CASSRTGTSAYEQYF.

V usage is TRBV5-1 and J usage is TRBJ1-1, with D possibly TRBD1 on 5 matching bases. Germline V gene lookup returns CDR1 SGHRS and CDR2 YFSETQ. V was pared by 0 bases and J by 2 bases, with 8 bases between. The CDR3 runs 14 residues. The CDR3 is CASSLGGTNTEAFF. DNA of the CDR3: TGCGCCAGCAGCTTGGGAGGGACTAACACTGAAGCTTTCTTT.